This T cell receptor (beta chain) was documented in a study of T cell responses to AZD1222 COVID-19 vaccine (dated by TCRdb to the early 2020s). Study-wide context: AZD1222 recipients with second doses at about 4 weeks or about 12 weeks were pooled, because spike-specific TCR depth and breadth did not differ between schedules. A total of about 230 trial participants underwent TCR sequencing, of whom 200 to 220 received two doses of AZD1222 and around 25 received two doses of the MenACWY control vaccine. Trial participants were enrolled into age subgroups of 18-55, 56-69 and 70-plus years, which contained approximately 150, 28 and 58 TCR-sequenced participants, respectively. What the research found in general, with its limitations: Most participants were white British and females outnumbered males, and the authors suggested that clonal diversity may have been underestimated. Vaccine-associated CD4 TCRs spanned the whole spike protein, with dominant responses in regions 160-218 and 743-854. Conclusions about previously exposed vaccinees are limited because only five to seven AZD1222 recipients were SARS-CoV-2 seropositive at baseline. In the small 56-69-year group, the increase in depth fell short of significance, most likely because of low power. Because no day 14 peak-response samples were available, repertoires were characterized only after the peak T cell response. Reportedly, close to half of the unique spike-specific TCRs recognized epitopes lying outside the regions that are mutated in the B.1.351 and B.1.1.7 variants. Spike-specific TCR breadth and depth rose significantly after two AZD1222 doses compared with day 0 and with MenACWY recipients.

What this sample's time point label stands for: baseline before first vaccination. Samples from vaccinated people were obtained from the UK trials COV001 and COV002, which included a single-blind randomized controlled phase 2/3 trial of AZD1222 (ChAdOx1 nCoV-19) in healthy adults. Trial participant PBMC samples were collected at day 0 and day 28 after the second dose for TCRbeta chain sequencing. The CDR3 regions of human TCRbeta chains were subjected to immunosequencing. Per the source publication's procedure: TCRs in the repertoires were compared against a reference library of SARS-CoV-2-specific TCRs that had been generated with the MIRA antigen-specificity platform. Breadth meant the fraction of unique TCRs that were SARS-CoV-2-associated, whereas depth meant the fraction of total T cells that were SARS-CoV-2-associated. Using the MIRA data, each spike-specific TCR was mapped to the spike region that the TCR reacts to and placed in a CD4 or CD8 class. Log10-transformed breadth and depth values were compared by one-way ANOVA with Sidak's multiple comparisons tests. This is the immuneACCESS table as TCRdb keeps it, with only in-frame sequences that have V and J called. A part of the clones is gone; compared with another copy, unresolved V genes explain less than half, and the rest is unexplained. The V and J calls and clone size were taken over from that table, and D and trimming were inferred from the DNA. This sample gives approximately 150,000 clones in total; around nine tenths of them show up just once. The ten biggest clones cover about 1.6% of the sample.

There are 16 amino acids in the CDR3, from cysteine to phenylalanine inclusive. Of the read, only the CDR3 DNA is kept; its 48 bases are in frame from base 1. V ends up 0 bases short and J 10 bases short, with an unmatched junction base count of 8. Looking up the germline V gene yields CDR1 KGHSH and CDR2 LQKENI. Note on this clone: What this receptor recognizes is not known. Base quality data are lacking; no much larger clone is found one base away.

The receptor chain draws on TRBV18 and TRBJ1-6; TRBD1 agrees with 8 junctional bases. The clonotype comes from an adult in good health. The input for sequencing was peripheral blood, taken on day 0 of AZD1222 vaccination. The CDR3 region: CASSPPQGAGPSPLHF. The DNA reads TGTGCCAGCTCACCACCGCAGGGGGCAGGCCCCTCACCCCTCCACTTT.